The 30 T cell receptor beta chains in this list originate from one sample, sequenced in a study of T and B cells in COVID-19 patients. TRB was amplified from about 250-500 ng of blood genomic DNA. TRB rearrangements were amplified by multiplex PCR with BIOMED2 TRB-A/B primers. TCRdb fed the multiplex PCR reads into MiXCR, producing one record per CDR3 protein. Among about 8,200 distinct CDR3 sequences listed, 40% were seen once. Sequencing used blood. These receptors were obtained from a human donor who had recovered from COVID-19.

The chain uses TRBV5-6 and TRBJ2-6, with a possible D match to TRBD2 (7 bases). V shed 2 bases and J shed 4 bases, with 13 bases lying between them. Germline loops: CDR1 SGHDT, CDR2 YYEEEE. There are 16 residues in the CDR3. This CDR3 reads CASSFRGAHGANVLTF. As DNA, the CDR3 is TGTGCCAGCAGCTTCCGGGGGGCGCACGGGGCCAACGTCCTGACTTTC.

This clonotype is medium-sized by share. The chain joins TRBV19 to TRBJ2-1; 10 bases agree with TRBD2. Germline-derived CDR1 and CDR2 are LNHDA and SQIVND (reference sequence). The CDR3 extends over 15 amino acids. Trimming took 3 bases from V and 9 from J; bases not matched to a gene: 8. The CDR3, as DNA: TGTGCCAGTAGTATGCCTAGCGGGGGTCACAGTGAGCAGTTCTTC. The encoded protein is CASSMPSGGHSEQFF.

The V and J genes are TRBV24-1 and TRBJ2-5; D ambiguous. This CDR3 is 11 amino acids long. The V end lost 4 bases, the J end lost 5 bases, and 4 bases lay between the germline ends. The germline V gene has CDR1 KGHDR and CDR2 SFDVKD. This CDR3 is CATSEGETQYF. The CDR3, as DNA: TGTGCCACCAGTGAGGGGGAGACCCAGTACTTC.

A word on this clonotype: A read error may produce the germline difference seen at one junction end. The V and J genes are TRBV5-5 and TRBJ1-1; unclear D gene. Per the germline V gene, CDR1 is SGHKS and CDR2 is YYEKEE (reference sequence). The CDR3 length is 13 residues. CDR3 nucleotide sequence: TGCGCCAGCAGCTTGTTGGGGAGGACTGAAGCTTTCTTT. Its translation: CASSLLGRTEAFF. The full variable domain, its missing parts supplied by reference TRBV5-5 and TRBJ1-1, is DAGVTQSPTHLIKTRGQQVTLRCSPISGHKSVSWYQQVLGQGPQFIFQYYEKEERGRGNFPDRFSARQFPNYSSELNVNALLLGDSALYLCASSLLGRTEAFFGQGTRLTVV.

This chain connects TRBV5-6 to TRBJ2-1, with TRBD1 matching 8 bases. Trimming at V came to 0 bases and at J to 5 bases, leaving 4 bases not matched to a gene. This CDR3 is built from 15 residues. Germline V gene lookup returns CDR1 SGHDT and CDR2 YYEEEE. CDR3 protein: CASSLGTGFHNEQFF. The CDR3, as DNA: TGTGCCAGCAGCTTGGGGACAGGGTTTCACAATGAGCAGTTCTTC.

This clonotype rates as large. The chain has TRBV29-1 and TRBJ2-5, with D hard to call. This CDR3 region has 12 residues. CDR1 is SQVTM, CDR2 ANQGSEA, per germline. V was cut by 4 bases and J by 4 bases, with 10 bases left in between. This CDR3 is CSVGLMGETQYF. DNA of the CDR3: TGCAGCGTTGGCTTGATGGGAGAGACCCAGTACTTC.

This chain joins TRBV6-5 and TRBJ2-5; TRBD2 might be the D (6 bases). Trimming left V 6 bases short and J 4 bases short, with 18 bases between. CDR1 is MNHEY and CDR2 is SVGAGI in the germline V gene. There are 15 residues in the CDR3. In DNA, the CDR3 is TGTGCCAGCAGAGTACTCGGGCTAGCGCTAGAGACCCAGTACTTC. It codes for CASRVLGLALETQYF.

The table lists this clonotype with a few counts. V usage is TRBV12-3 or TRBV12-4 and J usage is TRBJ2-1; weak D call: TRBD1 (7 bases). Trimming removed 4 bases at V and 6 bases at J, with 16 bases between. The CDR3 runs to 15 residues. CDR3 sequence: CASSSGGTFSNEQFF. The DNA for the CDR3 is TGTGCCAGCAGTTCAGGGGGGACGTTCTCCAATGAGCAGTTCTTC.

V gene TRBV19 combines with J gene TRBJ2-5, with 9 bases that match TRBD2. V lost 5 bases and J lost 2; bases outside the gene matches: 15. The CDR3 loop spans 18 amino acids. Germline assignment: CDR1 LNHDA and CDR2 SQIVND (reference sequence). DNA for the CDR3: TGTGCCAGTAGTTTGGGGGTGGCTAGCGGGGCAACACAAGAGACCCAGTACTTC. Translating gives CASSLGVASGATQETQYF.

The chain joins TRBV5-4 to TRBJ1-2, with unresolved D. Germline V gene lookup returns CDR1 SGHNT and CDR2 YYREEE (reference sequence). Trimming shortened V by 4 bases and J by 5 bases, and 21 bases separated the two germline ends. This CDR3 has 16 amino acids. The CDR3 loop reads CASSAPGGYGGYGYTF. In DNA, the CDR3 is TGTGCCAGCAGCGCGCCGGGAGGGTATGGCGGATATGGCTACACCTTC.

This chain links TRBV6-6 with TRBJ2-3; either TRBD1 or TRBD2 may supply D (5 bases each). CDR1 and CDR2 (germline): MNHNY, SVGAGI (reference sequence). This CDR3 comprises 14 residues. V was pared by 2 bases and J by 2 bases, with 8 bases between. CDR3 region: CASSYRGHTDTQYF. The CDR3 DNA follows: TGTGCCAGCAGTTACCGGGGCCACACAGATACGCAGTATTTT.

The rearrangement links TRBV10-3 to TRBJ2-7; no clear D. Trimming cost V 10 bases and J 0 bases, with 16 bases left between them. CDR3 length equals 14 residues. Per germline, CDR1 ENHRY and CDR2 SYGVKD. The CDR3 nucleotides are TGTGCCACTGCGCCGGGCCCAAGCTCCTACGAGCAGTACTTC. It encodes CATAPGPSSYEQYF.

The gene calls are TRBV19 and TRBJ1-2; 7 nucleotides line up with TRBD1. V dropped 3 bases and J dropped 4; count of bases not matched to a gene: 5. Germline lookup yields CDR1 LNHDA and CDR2 SQIVND (reference sequence). The CDR3 length is 14 residues. The CDR3: CASSMGQGVYGYTF. Written as DNA, the CDR3 is TGTGCCAGTAGTATGGGGCAGGGGGTCTATGGCTACACCTTC.

The genes are TRBV5-4 and TRBJ1-4, with 7 bases fitting TRBD1. V lost 4 bases, J lost 6 bases, and 9 bases stayed unmatched. This CDR3 contains 15 residues. The V gene's germline CDR1 is SGHNT and CDR2 YYREEE (reference sequence). The CDR3 nucleotides read TGTGCCAGCAGCCCTAGACAGGGAGGAGATGAAAAACTGTTTTTT. It yields the protein CASSPRQGGDEKLFF. Variable domain in full (rest from reference TRBV5-4 and TRBJ1-4): ETGVTQSPTHLIKTRGQQVTLRCSSQSGHNTVSWYQQALGQGPQFIFQYYREEENGRGNFPPRFSGLQFPNYSSELNVNALELDDSALYLCASSPRQGGDEKLFFGSGTQLSVL.

The chain has TRBV6-5 and TRBJ2-7; 9 nucleotides line up with TRBD1. Trimming cost V 5 bases and J 4 bases; bases outside gene matches: 9. Looked up from germline, CDR1 is MNHEY and CDR2 is SVGAGI. The CDR3 loop spans 15 amino acids. CDR3 DNA: TGTGCCAGCAGTGTACCGGGACAGGGATTTTACGAGCAGTACGTC. This gives the protein CASSVPGQGFYEQYV.

Sample share makes this clonotype medium-sized. This chain uses TRBV19 with TRBJ2-5, with TRBD2 matching 7 bases. The V gene end was trimmed by 5 bases and the J gene end by 2 bases; junction bases not matched to a gene: 2. The V gene's germline CDR1 is LNHDA and CDR2 SQIVND (reference sequence). This CDR3 is 13 amino acids long. The DNA for the CDR3 is TGTGCCAGTAGTTGGGGGGGACAAGAGACCCAGTACTTC. It specifies CASSWGGQETQYF. The full variable domain, rest sourced from reference TRBV19 and TRBJ2-5, is DGGITQSPKYLFRKEGQNVTLSCEQNLNHDAMYWYRQDPGQGLRLIYYSQIVNDFQKGDIAEGYSVSREKKESFPLTVTSAQKNPTAFYLCASSWGGQETQYFGPGTRLLVL.

The rearrangement links TRBV24-1 to TRBJ2-2; TRBD2 aligns across 16 bases. J gave up 0 bases and V 2 bases, and 5 bases lay outside the gene matches. The CDR3 has 20 amino acids. Germline-derived CDR1 and CDR2 are KGHDR and SFDVKD. The CDR3 loop reads CATSDWGLAGGPSNTGELFF. In DNA, the CDR3 is TGTGCCACCAGTGATTGGGGACTAGCGGGGGGGCCTTCGAACACCGGGGAGCTGTTTTTT.

The V call is TRBV11-1, the J call TRBJ1-2, with 7 bases lining up with TRBD1. The CDR3 has 14 residues. CDR1 and CDR2 from the germline V gene are SGHAT and FQDESV (reference sequence). V lost 5 bases, J lost 8 bases, and 11 bases stayed unmatched. CDR3 DNA: TGTGCCAGCAGCCAAGGGGACAGCGGAGGAGGCTACACCTTC. Its translation: CASSQGDSGGGYTF.

This chain connects TRBV6-6 to TRBJ2-5, with unresolved D. Germline V lookup: CDR1 MNHNY, CDR2 SVGAGI (reference sequence). V shed 2 bases and J shed 5 bases, with 12 bases lying between them. The CDR3 runs 14 residues. The CDR3 DNA reads TGTGCCAGCAGTTACCTAACATCTGCGGAGACCCAGTACTTC. It translates to CASSYLTSAETQYF.

V usage is TRBV6-5 and J usage is TRBJ1-5; the D gene is possibly TRBD1 (6 bases). V lost 6 bases to trimming and J lost 0 bases, with 12 bases between them. Germline V gene lookup returns CDR1 MNHEY and CDR2 SVGAGI. This CDR3 contains 15 residues. CDR3 coding DNA: TGTGCCAGCAGCCCTGGACAGAATAGCAATCAGCCCCAGCATTTT. Translation: CASSPGQNSNQPQHF.

This chain's CDR3 is CASSLGGTSGGPATQYF. The CDR3 bases are TGTGCCAGCAGCTTAGGAGGGACTAGCGGGGGTCCGGCTACGCAGTATTTT. The J gene is TRBJ2-3, the V gene TRBV7-2, with 14 bases that match TRBD2. The CDR3 sequence is 17 residues long. The V and J ends lost 1 base and 8 bases, in that order; junction bases with no gene match: 8. Per the germline V gene, CDR1 is SGHTA and CDR2 is FQGNSA. The whole variable domain, remainder taken from reference TRBV7-2 and TRBJ2-3, is GAGVSQSPSNKVTEKGKDVELRCDPISGHTALYWYRQSLGQGLEFLIYFQGNSAPDKSGLPSDRFSAERTGGSVSTLTIQRTQQEDSAVYLCASSLGGTSGGPATQYFGPGTRLTVL.

This clonotype turned up a few times. This chain uses TRBV19 with TRBJ2-2; TRBD2 is a possible D gene (5 bases). The CDR3 has 13 residues. The germline V gene has CDR1 LNHDA and CDR2 SQIVND (reference sequence). Trimming took off 7 bases at V and 6 bases at J, with 12 bases between the two ends. The CDR3 DNA is TGTGCCAGTAAGCCCCCGGGGTCCGGGGAGCTGTTTTTT. Residues: CASKPPGSGELFF.

This clonotype turned up a few times. The rearrangement joins TRBV27 to TRBJ2-2, with 10 nucleotides matching TRBD1. V lost 5 bases and J lost 7; bases outside the gene matches: 10. Per the germline V gene, CDR1 is MNHEY and CDR2 is SMNVEV (reference sequence). The CDR3 has 16 residues. CDR3: CASSTPPDRGVGELFF. The CDR3 DNA reads TGTGCCAGCAGTACACCTCCGGACAGGGGGGTCGGGGAGCTGTTTTTT.

The chain has TRBV27 and TRBJ2-5; D is possibly TRBD1 (5 bases). The CDR3 has 13 residues. CDR1 is MNHEY and CDR2 is SMNVEV in the germline V gene (reference sequence). Trimming shortened V by 3 bases and J by 5 bases, and 10 bases separated the two germline ends. The CDR3 DNA reads as TGTGCCAGCAGTTTGCTGGGGCCGGAGACCCAGTACTTC. Protein sequence: CASSLLGPETQYF.

DNA of the CDR3: TGTGCCACCAGTAACCCTTCGGGTTCCGATACGCAGTATTTT. Translating it yields CATSNPSGSDTQYF. The chain couples TRBV24-1 to TRBJ2-3; D remains unclear. The CDR3 has 14 residues. Germline values: CDR1 KGHDR, CDR2 SFDVKD. V lost 6 bases, J lost 6 bases, and 15 bases lay in between.

The V and J genes are TRBV6-5 and TRBJ2-5; tentatively, D is TRBD1 or TRBD2 (5 bases each). V shed 5 bases and J shed 4 bases, with 11 bases lying between them. Germline CDR1 and CDR2: MNHEY and SVGAGI. CDR3 size: 13 residues. CDR3 bases: TGTGCCAGCAGTAGACCGGGGACAGAGACCCAGTACTTC. Translated, it gives CASSRPGTETQYF.

This clonotype was detected a few times. The genes are TRBV6-6 and TRBJ2-3; no definite D call. Per the germline V gene, CDR1 is MNHNY and CDR2 is SVGAGI (reference sequence). This CDR3 has 13 residues. Deletions cut 4 bases from V and 1 base from J, with 6 bases between. The CDR3 bases are TGTGCCAGCAGTTCCCTAGGCACAGATACGCAGTATTTT. Amino acid sequence: CASSSLGTDTQYF.

This clonotype counts as medium-sized (0.01 to 0.1%). The gene calls are TRBV29-1 and TRBJ1-1; maybe TRBD1 (5 bases). The V end lost 4 bases, the J end lost 10 bases, and 13 bases lay between the germline ends. The CDR3 contains 11 residues. Per germline, CDR1 SQVTM and CDR2 ANQGSEA. In DNA form, the CDR3 reads TGCAGCGTTGCCACCGGGACGTCAGCTTTCTTT. It specifies CSVATGTSAFF.

This clonotype was counted between two and nine times. CDR3 sequence (DNA): TGTGCCAGTAGTATTAGCCAGGCCGAGGCGGAGACCCAGTACTTC. Its protein is CASSISQAEAETQYF. The V gene is TRBV19, the J gene TRBJ2-5; D call uncertain. The CDR3 loop spans 15 amino acids. CDR1 LNHDA and CDR2 SQIVND come from the germline V gene (reference sequence). V dropped 3 bases and J dropped 5 bases, with 16 bases sitting between them.

This chain uses TRBV6-1 with TRBJ2-3, with TRBD2 identical over 11 bases. The CDR3 is made up of 16 amino acids. Germline-derived CDR1 and CDR2 are MNHNS and SASEGT. V shed 4 bases, J shed 4 bases, and the junction held 7 bases outside the gene matches. The CDR3 DNA is TGTGCCAGCAGTGCACGTAGCGGGGGGGCCCCAGATACGCAGTATTTT. This encodes CASSARSGGAPDTQYF.